This T cell receptor beta chain stems from a study of blood T cell repertoires in COVID-19. Study in general: COVID-19 samples collected from the United States, Italy and Spain covered acute and convalescent phases. PBMCs, B-cell-depleted T cells, or T cells provided the cDNA or gDNA that made up the material.

As processed by the authors: Nucleated cell counts were estimated from reference gene primer amplification. Generated by immunoSEQ multiplex PCR, the TCRdb table keeps only in-frame clones and is missing some. That table gives V, J and clone size, and the DNA gave D and trimming. The data contain fewer than 250,000 clones, under 95% of them singletons. Sequencing was performed on peripheral blood. The origin of this receptor is a man younger than 45 with acute or convalescent COVID-19.

CDR3 bases: TGTGCCAGCGTTCAGTCCCTCGGCGGGAGCATTGATGAGCAGTTCTTC. The encoded protein is CASVQSLGGSIDEQFF. The chain recombines TRBV2 with TRBJ2-1; the match to TRBD2 covers 7 bases. Germline assignment: CDR1 SNHLY and CDR2 FYNNEI. V shed 8 bases and J 8 bases; nucleotides not matched to a gene: 18. CDR3 size: 16 residues. Based on the CDR3 plus reference TRBV2 and TRBJ2-1, the full variable domain is EPEVTQTPSHQVTQMGQEVILRCVPISNHLYFYWYRQILGQKVEFLVSFYNNEISEKSEIFDDQFSVERPDGSNFTLKIRSTKLEDSAMYFCASVQSLGGSIDEQFFGPGTRLTVL.